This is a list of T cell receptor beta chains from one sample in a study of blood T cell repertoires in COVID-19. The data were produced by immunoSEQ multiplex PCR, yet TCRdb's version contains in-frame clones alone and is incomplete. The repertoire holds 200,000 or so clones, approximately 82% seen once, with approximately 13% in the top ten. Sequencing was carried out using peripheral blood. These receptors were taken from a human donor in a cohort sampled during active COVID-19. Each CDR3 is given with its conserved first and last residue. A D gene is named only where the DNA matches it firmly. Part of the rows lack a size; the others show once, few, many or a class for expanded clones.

DNA: TGTGCCAGCACACCTAGCGGTTCCTACGAGCAGTACTTC; CDR3: CASTPSGSYEQYF; J: TRBJ2-7; V: TRBV5-4; D: TRBD2; size: -
DNA: TGTGCCAGCAGTGTATCACGGGGGGCCAAGAAGGAGACCCAGTACTTC; CDR3: CASSVSRGAKKETQYF; J: TRBJ2-5; V: TRBV6-1; D: -; size: -
DNA: TGTGCCAGCAGTTACCTAGCGGGAGAGGAGACCCAGTACTTC; CDR3: CASSYLAGEETQYF; J: TRBJ2-5; V: TRBV27; D: TRBD2; size: -
DNA: TGTGCCAGCAAATCGACAGGGTCGAATACTGAAGCTTTCTTT; CDR3: CASKSTGSNTEAFF; J: TRBJ1-1; V: TRBV6-4; D: TRBD1; size: -
DNA: TGTGCCAGCAGACAGGGCCCTTCCCCGCCAGAGCAGTACTTC; CDR3: CASRQGPSPPEQYF; J: TRBJ2-7; V: TRBV27; D: -; size: -
DNA: TGTGCCAGCAGCCTGGGGGGGGATGTGGCTAATGAAAAACTGTTTTTT; CDR3: CASSLGGDVANEKLFF; J: TRBJ1-4; V: TRBV7-2; D: -; size: -
DNA: TGTGCCACTACCCGCACCGGGGAGCTGTTTTTT; CDR3: CATTRTGELFF; J: TRBJ2-2; V: TRBV28; D: -; size: -
DNA: TGCGCCAGCAGCTGGTTAGCGGGAGTGGGAGATACGCAGTATTTT; CDR3: CASSWLAGVGDTQYF; J: TRBJ2-3; V: TRBV5-1; D: TRBD2; size: -
DNA: TGTGCCAGCAGCCTCGGGACAGGGGTAGTCTACGAGCAGTACTTC; CDR3: CASSLGTGVVYEQYF; J: TRBJ2-7; V: TRBV5-4; D: TRBD1; size: few
DNA: TGTGCCACCAGCAGAGATCGAGGGGGAGATACGCAGTATTTT; CDR3: CATSRDRGGDTQYF; J: TRBJ2-3; V: TRBV15; D: -; size: -
DNA: TGTGCCAGCTCACAAATTAGCGGGGGACTGGAAGATACGCAGTATTTT; CDR3: CASSQISGGLEDTQYF; J: TRBJ2-3; V: TRBV18; D: TRBD2; size: -
DNA: TGTGCCAGCTCACTTAAATCGCGACAGGGAGATAGCAATCAGCCCCAGCATTTT; CDR3: CASSLKSRQGDSNQPQHF; J: TRBJ1-5; V: TRBV18; D: TRBD1; size: many
DNA: TGTGCCAGCAGCGTAGCGGGTAGCTCGCACTACAATGAGCAGTTCTTC; CDR3: CASSVAGSSHYNEQFF; J: TRBJ2-1; V: TRBV9; D: -; size: -
DNA: TGTGCCAGCTCAGCGGGACAGGGGGATTCACCCCTCCACTTT; CDR3: CASSAGQGDSPLHF; J: TRBJ1-6; V: TRBV18; D: TRBD1; size: -
DNA: TGTGCCAGCAGTTCTGCCAGAGCGGAGACCCAGTACTTC; CDR3: CASSSARAETQYF; J: TRBJ2-5; V: TRBV12-3/TRBV12-4; D: -; size: -
DNA: TGTGCCAGCAGTTATCTAGCGCCTCCCTCGGATACGCAGTATTTT; CDR3: CASSYLAPPSDTQYF; J: TRBJ2-3; V: TRBV6-6; D: -; size: -
DNA: TGTGCCAGCAGTTTAGATCACTTAAACAACAGAAACCCCTACACTGAAGCTTTCTTT; CDR3: CASSLDHLNNRNPYTEAFF; J: TRBJ1-1; V: TRBV27; D: -; size: -
DNA: TGCGCCAGCAGCATACTAGCGGGGGGATCGGATACGCAGTATTTT; CDR3: CASSILAGGSDTQYF; J: TRBJ2-3; V: TRBV5-1; D: TRBD2; size: -
DNA: TGTGCCAGCAGCTTACTAGAGAATCAGCCCCAGCATTTT; CDR3: CASSLLENQPQHF; J: TRBJ1-5; V: TRBV7-9; D: -; size: -
DNA: TGTGCCAGCAGCGCCCATTCCCCAGCGGGACCATACAATGAGCAGTTCTTC; CDR3: CASSAHSPAGPYNEQFF; J: TRBJ2-1; V: TRBV7-9; D: TRBD2; size: -
DNA: TGTGCCAGCAGTCTACAGGGTTATGAGCAGTTCTTC; CDR3: CASSLQGYEQFF; J: TRBJ2-1; V: TRBV12-3/TRBV12-4; D: -; size: -
DNA: TGCGCCAGCAGCTTGGTCGCGGGCTTCCAAGAGACCCAGTACTTC; CDR3: CASSLVAGFQETQYF; J: TRBJ2-5; V: TRBV5-1; D: -; size: -
DNA: TGTGCCAGCAGTTACCGGATCACAGGGGGCGAGACCCAGTACTTC; CDR3: CASSYRITGGETQYF; J: TRBJ2-5; V: TRBV6-6; D: TRBD1; size: -
DNA: TGCGCCAGCAGCCAAGTGCCGGAGCTAGCGGGAGATGAGCAGTTCTTC; CDR3: CASSQVPELAGDEQFF; J: TRBJ2-1; V: TRBV4-1; D: TRBD2; size: -
DNA: TGTGCCTGGACCACTTTTCCTTTGGGAGCGGGACCCTACAATGAGCAGTTCTTC; CDR3: CAWTTFPLGAGPYNEQFF; J: TRBJ2-1; V: TRBV30; D: TRBD2; size: -
DNA: TGTGCCAGCAGGGGACTAGCGGGAGGAATCTGGACCAAAAACATTCAGTACTTC; CDR3: CASRGLAGGIWTKNIQYF; J: TRBJ2-4; V: TRBV11-2; D: TRBD2; size: -
DNA: TGTGCCAGCAGCTTGGTGGGACAGGGGACCGGGGAGCTGTTTTTT; CDR3: CASSLVGQGTGELFF; J: TRBJ2-2; V: TRBV5-6; D: TRBD1; size: -
DNA: TGCGCCAGCAGCCTGGGACTAGCGGGACGGACCCAGTACTTC; CDR3: CASSLGLAGRTQYF; J: TRBJ2-5; V: TRBV5-1; D: TRBD2; size: -